This T cell receptor beta chain is drawn from a study of vaccination effects on CD4 cells after COVID-19. Peptide-pool stimulation followed by sequencing identified expanded antigen-specific CD4+ clonotypes in the ViraFEST assay. Around day 10 of culture, CD4+ T cells were separated out. No vaccinee had earlier SARS-CoV-2 infection, and nucleocapsid antibodies were negative. Profiled with immunoSEQ multiplex PCR; TCRdb holds only in-frame clones, not every one. This table has approximately 30,000 clones, around 70% appearing once. This clone appeared a single time. Its antigen is not known. Trimming left V 4 bases short and J 2 bases short, with 10 bases between. The CDR3 contains 14 residues. Germline CDR1 and CDR2: KGHDR and SFDVKD.

The sample in question was CD4+ T cells from PBMCs cultured with SARS-CoV-2 spike peptides, obtained before COVID-19 vaccination. V and J are TRBV24-1 and TRBJ1-2; D ambiguous. The receptor was isolated from a human donor who received a COVID-19 vaccine. For the CDR3, the DNA is TGTGCCACCAGTGACGATTACACCAACTATGGCTACACCTTC. Translated: CATSDDYTNYGYTF.